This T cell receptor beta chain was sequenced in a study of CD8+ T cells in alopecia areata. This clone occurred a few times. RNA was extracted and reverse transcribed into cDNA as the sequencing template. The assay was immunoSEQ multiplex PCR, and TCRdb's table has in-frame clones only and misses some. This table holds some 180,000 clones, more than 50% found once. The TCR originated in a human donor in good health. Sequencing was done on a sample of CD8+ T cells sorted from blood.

The CDR3 bases are TGTGCCAGCAGTTTTTGGACAGGGTTGACAGATACGCAGTATTTT. It yields the protein CASSFWTGLTDTQYF. V usage is TRBV27 and J usage is TRBJ2-3, with 8 bases matching TRBD1. Germline V gives CDR1 MNHEY, CDR2 SMNVEV (reference sequence). The CDR3 sequence is 15 residues long. Trimming removed 3 bases from V and 3 bases from J; junction bases left unmatched: 5.